These 8 T cell receptor beta chains share one sample of origin, sequenced in a study of post-analysis software for immune sequencing data. Regarding the study as a whole: There were five or six TRBV segments more frequent in patients than controls, and TRBV5-6, TRBV5-1 and TRBV20-1 were among them.

The antigens these receptors bind are not known. Unique molecular identifiers were carried by the TCR beta cDNA libraries. MiXCR, run by TCRdb on the PCR reads, gives a single entry per CDR3 protein. The sample consists of roughly 540,000 distinct CDR3 sequences, about a third of them appearing once. The sample taken for sequencing was blood. Source of these receptors: a girl aged 2 to 17 with multiple sclerosis.

The genes are TRBV20-1 and TRBJ2-3; TRBD1 matches 7 bases. This CDR3 region has 16 residues. V lost 6 bases, J lost 2 bases, and 14 bases stayed unmatched. The germline V gene has CDR1 DFQATT and CDR2 SNEGSKA (reference sequence). The CDR3 nucleotides are TGCAGTGCGTTGGGCGAGAGGGGGCCCTTCACAGATACGCAGTATTTT. Translating gives CSALGERGPFTDTQYF.

This chain links TRBV5-1 with TRBJ1-2, with a possible D match to TRBD1 (5 bases). Germline loops: CDR1 SGHRS, CDR2 YFSETQ. The V gene lost 4 bases and the J gene lost 6 bases, with 19 bases spanning the gap. This CDR3 is built from 15 residues. The CDR3 bases are TGCGCCAGCAGCCTGGGAGGGGACCCCGGCGATGGCTACACCTTC. Its protein product is CASSLGGDPGDGYTF.

This clonotype came up a few times. The chain uses TRBV3-1 and TRBJ2-1; 8 nucleotides align to TRBD1. The junction had 4 bases not matched to a gene; V was cut back by 8 bases and J by 10 bases. The CDR3 runs to 11 residues. Germline V gives CDR1 LGHDT, CDR2 YNNKEL (reference sequence). The CDR3 bases are TGTGCCAGCGGCAGGACAGGGGAGCAGTTCTTC. This codes for CASGRTGEQFF.

The rearrangement joins TRBV24-1 to TRBJ2-1; D possibly uses TRBD1 or TRBD2 (5 bases each). In germline, CDR1 is KGHDR, CDR2 SFDVKD. CDR3 length: 16 amino acids. V lost 3 bases, J lost 6 bases, and 17 bases lay in between. As DNA, the CDR3 is TGTGCCACCAGTGATCTACGGGACGCCAGGTCCAATGAGCAGTTCTTC. Amino acids: CATSDLRDARSNEQFF.

This clonotype came up a few times. This chain links TRBV20-1 with TRBJ2-5; 12 bases line up with TRBD2. The CDR3 covers 14 residues. Germline V gene data show CDR1 as DFQATT and CDR2 as SNEGSKA (reference sequence). Unmatched junction bases numbered 5, after V lost 4 bases and J lost 5 bases. CDR3 in amino acids: CSAKLAGGLETQYF. The CDR3, as DNA: TGCAGTGCTAAGCTAGCGGGGGGGCTTGAGACCCAGTACTTC.

This rearrangement joins TRBV5-1 to TRBJ2-3; D possibly uses TRBD1 or TRBD2 (5 bases each). Germline V gene data show CDR1 as SGHRS and CDR2 as YFSETQ. Trimming removed 0 bases from V and 0 bases from J, with 11 bases in between. The CDR3 is 16 amino acids. This CDR3 is CASSLAQGASTDTQYF. CDR3 sequence (DNA): TGCGCCAGCAGCTTGGCCCAGGGAGCTAGCACAGATACGCAGTATTTT.

The rearrangement joins TRBV3-1 to TRBJ2-5; 7 nucleotides align to TRBD2. Per the germline V gene, CDR1 is LGHDT and CDR2 is YNNKEL (reference sequence). This CDR3 is 16 amino acids long. V shed 3 bases and J 5 bases; nucleotides not matched to a gene: 12. The CDR3 DNA follows: TGTGCCAGCAGCCACTTGGGTGGAGCGGGGCTGGAGACCCAGTACTTC. This encodes CASSHLGGAGLETQYF.

This clonotype was observed a handful of times. This sequence joins TRBV20-1 and TRBJ2-5, with 10 bases lining up with TRBD1. The J call could be wrong; TRBJ2-7 is a better fit for the DNA end. CDR3 size: 15 residues. The germline gives CDR1 DFQATT, CDR2 SNEGSKA (reference sequence). As DNA, the CDR3 is TGCAGTGCTAGTCGCCGGGACAGGGGAGGCGACGAGCAGTACTTC. Translated, it gives CSASRRDRGGDEQYF.